Following are 22 T cell receptor beta chains from one sample sequenced in a study of control samples from healthy donors and cancer patients. Clones were read by immunoSEQ multiplex PCR, and TCRdb kept only the in-frame ones, dropping some. The sample includes about 16,000 clones, about 89% seen only once; the top ten take about 34%. The sample consisted of PBMCs. The receptor source for this set is a man between 60 and 75 years old with head and neck cancer.

This chain links TRBV10-1 with TRBJ2-7, with 8 positions matching TRBD2. Losses at the gene ends were 8 bases for V and 2 bases for J; bases not matched to a gene: 11. Germline V gene lookup returns CDR1 WNHNN and CDR2 SYGVQD (reference sequence). The CDR3 contains 15 residues. The DNA of the CDR3 is TGCGCCAGCCCTACCGGGACTAGGGGCCCCTACGAGCAGTACTTC. Translating it yields CASPTGTRGPYEQYF.

The chain combines TRBV15 with TRBJ2-3, with D hard to call. Trimming shortened V by 1 base and J by 3 bases, and 11 bases separated the two germline ends. Germline lookup yields CDR1 LNHNV and CDR2 YYDKDF (reference sequence). The CDR3 has 15 amino acids. The CDR3 sequence is CATSRGDEVTDTQYF. CDR3 nucleotides: TGTGCCACCAGCAGAGGGGATGAGGTAACAGATACGCAGTATTTT.

This chain uses TRBV7-6 with TRBJ2-6; tentative D call: TRBD1 (5 bases). V lost 3 bases and J lost 4, with 13 bases in between. CDR1 and CDR2 from the germline V gene are SGHVS and FNYEAQ. The CDR3 has 16 residues. The CDR3 coding sequence is TGTGCCAGCAGCTTGGAACAGGCGATGGGGGCCAACGTCCTGACTTTC. It specifies CASSLEQAMGANVLTF.

This clone was recorded only once. The chain links TRBV27 to TRBJ2-5; 10 nucleotides align to TRBD2. After removal of 4 bases from V and 5 bases from J, the junction contained 4 bases not matched to a gene. CDR1 MNHEY and CDR2 SMNVEV come from the germline V gene (reference sequence). CDR3 length: 14 residues. The CDR3 coding sequence is TGTGCCAGCAGTTCCGGACTAGCGGACGAGACCCAGTACTTC. Amino acids: CASSSGLADETQYF.

The chain is built from TRBV5-1 and TRBJ1-5; 10 bases line up with TRBD1. CDR3 length equals 14 residues. The V gene's germline CDR1 is SGHRS and CDR2 YFSETQ. The V and J ends lost 4 bases and 5 bases, in that order; junction bases with no gene match: 3. The CDR3 coding sequence is TGCGCCAGCAGCACCGGGACAGGGGATCAGCCCCAGCATTTT. Encoded protein: CASSTGTGDQPQHF. Supplemented by reference TRBV5-1 and TRBJ1-5, the full variable domain reads KAGVTQTPRYLIKTRGQQVTLSCSPISGHRSVSWYQQTPGQGLQFLFEYFSETQRNKGNFPGRFSGRQFSNSRSEMNVSTLELGDSALYLCASSTGTGDQPQHFGDGTRLSIL.

A word on this clone: Other DNA sequences in the same sample also yield this CDR3. The chain joins TRBV3-1 (or the pseudogene TRBV3-2) to TRBJ1-2, with 9 bases that match TRBD1. J gave up 8 bases and V 1 base, and 14 bases lay outside the gene matches. The CDR3 is 17 amino acids. Germline CDR1 is LGHDT and CDR2 is YNNKEL (reference sequence). The DNA for the CDR3 is TGTGCCAGCAGCCAAGGGGGCCCGGGACAGGGTATAAGGGGCTACACCTTC. Protein sequence: CASSQGGPGQGIRGYTF.

V gene TRBV7-9 combines with J gene TRBJ1-1; TRBD1 matches 7 bases. The CDR3 covers 19 residues. V shed 2 bases and J 5 bases; nucleotides not matched to a gene: 20. The germline V gene encodes CDR1 SEHNR and CDR2 FQNEAQ (reference sequence). The CDR3 spells CASSLYQTGTRLHRTEAFF. CDR3 bases: TGTGCCAGCAGCTTATACCAGACAGGGACCAGACTCCATAGGACTGAAGCTTTCTTT. The full variable domain, completed using reference TRBV7-9 and TRBJ1-1, is DTGVSQNPRHKITKRGQNVTFRCDPISEHNRLYWYRQTLGQGPEFLTYFQNEAQLEKSRLLSDRFSAERPKGSFSTLEIQRTEQGDSAMYLCASSLYQTGTRLHRTEAFFGQGTRLTVV.

This chain connects TRBV7-7 to TRBJ2-2; 8 bases are a match to TRBD1. Trimming cost V 1 base and J 3 bases; bases outside gene matches: 7. The CDR3 is made up of 17 amino acids. The germline gives CDR1 SSHAT, CDR2 FNYEAQ (reference sequence). This CDR3 is CASSLVAAGGDTGELFF. Written as DNA, the CDR3 is TGTGCCAGCAGCTTAGTCGCGGCAGGGGGCGACACCGGGGAGCTGTTTTTT.

The chain uses TRBV5-1 and TRBJ1-1, with D perhaps matching TRBD1 (5 bases). The CDR3 sequence is 13 residues long. Trimming shortened V by 2 bases and J by 5 bases, and 10 bases separated the two germline ends. Germline V gene lookup returns CDR1 SGHRS and CDR2 YFSETQ. CDR3 in DNA: TGCGCCAGCAGCTTAAGGGGTGGGACTGAAGCTTTCTTT. This translates into CASSLRGGTEAFF.

This sequence joins TRBV7-2 and TRBJ2-5, with D possibly TRBD2 on 5 matching bases. The germline V gene has CDR1 SGHTA and CDR2 FQGNSA. Trimming took 7 bases from V and 2 from J, leaving 14 bases between them. This CDR3 contains 14 residues. The CDR3, as DNA: TGTGCCAGCAAGGCTAGCCTCCTACAAGAGACCCAGTACTTC. Translating gives CASKASLLQETQYF.

This chain uses TRBV10-2 with TRBJ2-5; D is unclear. The V end lost 0 bases, the J end lost 4 bases, and 9 bases lay between the germline ends. The CDR3 is 14 residues long. Per the germline V gene, CDR1 is WSHSY and CDR2 is SAAADI. The CDR3: CASSESGFGETQYF. Written as DNA, the CDR3 is TGCGCCAGCAGTGAGTCCGGGTTTGGAGAGACCCAGTACTTC.

The chain couples TRBV15 to TRBJ2-7, with 9 bases aligning to TRBD2. V trimming: 0 bases; J trimming: 5 bases; junction bases outside the gene matches: 2. Germline assignment: CDR1 LNHNV and CDR2 YYDKDF (reference sequence). The CDR3 contains 14 residues. CDR3 nucleotide sequence: TGTGCCACCAGCAGAGATGCGGGAGGGCACGAGCAGTACTTC. This sequence encodes CATSRDAGGHEQYF.

V gene TRBV5-1 combines with J gene TRBJ2-3; D not certain. The germline V gene has CDR1 SGHRS and CDR2 YFSETQ. With 5 bases removed from V and 2 bases from J, the gap between germline ends came to 9 bases. This CDR3 contains 13 residues. The CDR3 DNA is TGCGCCAGCAGAGGCCAGAACACAGATACGCAGTATTTT. Its translation: CASRGQNTDTQYF.

This clone was recorded only once. The chain joins TRBV7-3 to TRBJ1-1, with a weak D call TRBD1 (5 bases). Germline CDR1 and CDR2: SGHTA and FQGTGA. V was shortened by 2 bases and J by 1 base, with 8 bases between the two germline ends. The CDR3 has 14 amino acids. The CDR3 loop reads CASSLLGQNTEAFF. CDR3 coding DNA: TGTGCCAGCAGCTTATTAGGACAGAACACTGAAGCTTTCTTT.

The V gene is TRBV5-1, the J gene TRBJ2-3, with 9 bases aligning to TRBD1. Trimming removed 4 bases from V and 4 bases from J; junction bases left unmatched: 13. Germline loops: CDR1 SGHRS, CDR2 YFSETQ. CDR3 length: 17 residues. CDR3 coding DNA: TGCGCCAGCAGCCCCAGCGTGGTGGGACAGGGCGCAGATACGCAGTATTTT. Its translation: CASSPSVVGQGADTQYF.

This chain joins TRBV3-1 (or the pseudogene TRBV3-2) and TRBJ2-3; D remains unclear. Germline CDR1 is LGHDT and CDR2 is YNNKEL (reference sequence). Trimming shortened V by 0 bases and J by 2 bases, and 9 bases separated the two germline ends. This CDR3 has 15 residues. This chain's CDR3 is CASSQDRAFTDTQYF. DNA of the CDR3: TGTGCCAGCAGCCAAGATAGGGCGTTCACAGATACGCAGTATTTT.

This clone was recorded once. This chain joins TRBV12-5 and TRBJ2-7; perhaps TRBD2 as D (6 bases). This CDR3 comprises 14 residues. The germline V and J ends were trimmed by 0 bases and 1 base, with 7 bases remaining between them. Germline CDR1 is LGHNT and CDR2 is FRNRAP. The CDR3, as DNA: TGTGCTAGTGGTTTGGTGCGGGGTTCCTACGAGCAGTACTTC. Encoded protein: CASGLVRGSYEQYF. Looking up the rest from reference TRBV12-5 and TRBJ2-7 gives the full variable domain: DARVTQTPRHKVTEMGQEVTMRCQPILGHNTVFWYRQTMMQGLELLAYFRNRAPLDDSGMPKDRFSAEMPDATLATLKIQPSEPRDSAVYFCASGLVRGSYEQYFGPGTRLTVT.

This clone is labeled as hyperexpanded. The gene calls are TRBV6-5 and TRBJ2-7; 7 nucleotides agree with TRBD1. Germline-derived CDR1 and CDR2 are MNHEY and SVGAGI. The CDR3 contains 15 residues. J gave up 3 bases and V 2 bases, and 7 bases lay outside the gene matches. The chain's CDR3 is CASSYTQTGNYEQYF. CDR3 DNA sequence: TGTGCCAGCAGTTACACCCAGACAGGGAACTACGAGCAGTACTTC.

The V gene is TRBV29-1, the J gene TRBJ1-2; weak D call: TRBD1 (5 bases). Trimming cost V 6 bases and J 7 bases, with 15 bases left between them. Per germline, CDR1 SQVTM and CDR2 ANQGSEA. The CDR3 has 12 residues. Here the CDR3 DNA reads TGCAGCGTCGGGGATCGGGGGGGTGGCTACACCTTC. This sequence encodes CSVGDRGGGYTF.

The V and J genes are TRBV7-3 and TRBJ2-1; no firm D call. The CDR3 sequence is 14 residues long. V shed 1 base and J shed 2 bases, with 6 bases lying between them. CDR1 is SGHTA, CDR2 FQGTGA, per germline. The CDR3 is CASSLMGPYNEQFF. CDR3 bases: TGTGCCAGCAGCTTAATGGGTCCCTACAATGAGCAGTTCTTC.

V usage is TRBV6-5 and J usage is TRBJ2-7; the match to TRBD1 covers 7 bases. V lost 9 bases, J lost 0 bases, and 5 bases stayed unmatched. The CDR3 contains 13 residues. From germline, CDR1 is MNHEY and CDR2 SVGAGI. The DNA for the CDR3 is TGTGCCAGGAAGACAGGGAACTCCTACGAGCAGTACTTC. This translates into CARKTGNSYEQYF.

The rearrangement joins TRBV5-1 to TRBJ2-7, with unresolved D. The germline gives CDR1 SGHRS, CDR2 YFSETQ. This CDR3 has 15 amino acids. V lost 4 bases and J lost 0, with 14 bases in between. As DNA, the CDR3 is TGCGCCAGCAGCCCCGAGAGGATGAGCTCCTACGAGCAGTACTTC. This encodes CASSPERMSSYEQYF.